A selection of T cell receptor beta chains follows, all from one sample in a study of OX40 agonist ivuxolimab in advanced cancers. Some clones are missing from TCRdb's copy, which holds only in-frame ones; the method was immunoSEQ multiplex PCR. There are about 49,000 clones in the sample; around 81% occur only once, and over 5% lies in the top ten. Sequencing was performed on CD4+ or CD8+ T cells sorted from blood, taken in a trial of the OX40 agonist ivuxolimab. Receptor source: an adult with an advanced solid tumor such as melanoma, head and neck, liver or kidney cancer. The CDR3 runs from the conserved cysteine through the conserved F or W. Fields, in order: D gene, clone size, V gene, CDR3 length, J gene, CDR3 DNA, CDR3 protein. D genes are given only for firm matches. Size is stated for part of the rows, as once, few or many counts, or as a class when the clone is expanded.

d_call: -; clone_size: -; v_call: TRBV2; cdr3_length: 16; j_call: TRBJ1-2; cdr3_nt: TGTGCCAGCGTTTACAAGGCAGCAGCATGGGACTACGGCTACACCTTC; cdr3_aa: CASVYKAAAWDYGYTF
d_call: TRBD1; clone_size: -; v_call: TRBV28; cdr3_length: 15; j_call: TRBJ2-1; cdr3_nt: TGTGCCAGCAGTTTCCCACGACAGGGTTTCAATGAGCAGTTCTTC; cdr3_aa: CASSFPRQGFNEQFF
d_call: -; clone_size: -; v_call: TRBV5-4; cdr3_length: 14; j_call: TRBJ2-7; cdr3_nt: TGTGCCAGCAGCCCTACGGACTTCGCCCCCGAGCAGTACTTC; cdr3_aa: CASSPTDFAPEQYF
d_call: -; clone_size: -; v_call: TRBV19; cdr3_length: 15; j_call: TRBJ1-1; cdr3_nt: TGTGCCAGTAGTATACCGGGCCTGATGAACACTGAAGCTTTCTTT; cdr3_aa: CASSIPGLMNTEAFF
d_call: TRBD1; clone_size: few; v_call: TRBV6-5; cdr3_length: 15; j_call: TRBJ1-2; cdr3_nt: TGTGCCAGCAGTTCCCCTGGACAGGGGAACTATGGCTACACCTTC; cdr3_aa: CASSSPGQGNYGYTF
d_call: TRBD2; clone_size: -; v_call: TRBV2; cdr3_length: 14; j_call: TRBJ2-7; cdr3_nt: TGTGCCAGACAAGCGGGACCCTCCCTCTACGAGCAGTACTTC; cdr3_aa: CARQAGPSLYEQYF
d_call: -; clone_size: -; v_call: TRBV2; cdr3_length: 12; j_call: TRBJ1-1; cdr3_nt: TGTGCCAGCAAACAGGGCAACACTGAAGCTTTCTTT; cdr3_aa: CASKQGNTEAFF
d_call: -; clone_size: -; v_call: TRBV7-6; cdr3_length: 12; j_call: TRBJ2-1; cdr3_nt: TGTGCCAGCAGCACTTGGCCAAATGAGCAGTTCTTC; cdr3_aa: CASSTWPNEQFF
d_call: TRBD2; clone_size: -; v_call: TRBV27; cdr3_length: 19; j_call: TRBJ2-1; cdr3_nt: TGTGCCAGCAGTGGGGGACTAGCGGGAGCAACTGCCATGGACAATGAGCAGTTCTTC; cdr3_aa: CASSGGLAGATAMDNEQFF
d_call: TRBD1; clone_size: -; v_call: TRBV19; cdr3_length: 17; j_call: TRBJ1-1; cdr3_nt: TGTGCCAGTAGTATAGACCGGGACAGGGAGTATAACACTGAAGCTTTCTTT; cdr3_aa: CASSIDRDREYNTEAFF
d_call: TRBD1; clone_size: -; v_call: TRBV28; cdr3_length: 17; j_call: TRBJ1-1; cdr3_nt: TGTGCCAGCAGTCGCGGACAGGGCGGACCGATAGGCACTGAAGCTTTCTTT; cdr3_aa: CASSRGQGGPIGTEAFF
d_call: -; clone_size: -; v_call: TRBV11-2; cdr3_length: 15; j_call: TRBJ2-5; cdr3_nt: TGTGCCAGCAGCTTAGCGAGCGGAGACCTCGAGACCCAGTACTTC; cdr3_aa: CASSLASGDLETQYF
d_call: -; clone_size: -; v_call: TRBV5-6; cdr3_length: 12; j_call: TRBJ2-7; cdr3_nt: TGTGCCAGCAGCTTGGGTTTTTACGAGCAGTACTTC; cdr3_aa: CASSLGFYEQYF
d_call: TRBD1; clone_size: -; v_call: TRBV5-4; cdr3_length: 15; j_call: TRBJ2-7; cdr3_nt: TGTGCCAGCAGCTCGGAACCGGGACAGCACTACGAGCAGTACTTC; cdr3_aa: CASSSEPGQHYEQYF
d_call: -; clone_size: -; v_call: TRBV9; cdr3_length: 12; j_call: TRBJ1-3; cdr3_nt: TGTGCCAGTCGAGGCTCTGGAAACACCATATATTTT; cdr3_aa: CASRGSGNTIYF
d_call: -; clone_size: -; v_call: TRBV5-1; cdr3_length: 13; j_call: TRBJ2-1; cdr3_nt: TGCGCCAGCAGCTTGGAGGTCAGCAGTGAGCAGTTCTTC; cdr3_aa: CASSLEVSSEQFF
d_call: TRBD2; clone_size: -; v_call: TRBV27; cdr3_length: 16; j_call: TRBJ2-1; cdr3_nt: TGTGCCAGCAGTATAATAGGACTAGCGGGCCACAATGAGCAGTTCTTC; cdr3_aa: CASSIIGLAGHNEQFF
d_call: -; clone_size: -; v_call: TRBV7-6; cdr3_length: 14; j_call: TRBJ2-3; cdr3_nt: TGTGCCAGCAGCTCTTTTGAGCACACAGATACGCAGTATTTT; cdr3_aa: CASSSFEHTDTQYF
d_call: TRBD1; clone_size: -; v_call: TRBV6-5; cdr3_length: 16; j_call: TRBJ2-7; cdr3_nt: TGTGCCAGCAGTTACTCGATTGGACAGGGATCCTACGAGCAGTACTTC; cdr3_aa: CASSYSIGQGSYEQYF
d_call: -; clone_size: -; v_call: TRBV30; cdr3_length: 10; j_call: TRBJ1-2; cdr3_nt: TGTGCCTACAGGACCTACGGCTACACCTTC; cdr3_aa: CAYRTYGYTF
d_call: -; clone_size: -; v_call: TRBV9; cdr3_length: 15; j_call: TRBJ1-2; cdr3_nt: TGTGCCAGCAGCGTAGTCGGATCGGAGGGCTATGGCTACACCTTC; cdr3_aa: CASSVVGSEGYGYTF
d_call: -; clone_size: medium-sized; v_call: TRBV28; cdr3_length: 15; j_call: TRBJ2-7; cdr3_nt: TGTGCCAGCAGTTTAACCAGAAGCCTATCCTACGAGCAGTACTTC; cdr3_aa: CASSLTRSLSYEQYF
d_call: TRBD2; clone_size: -; v_call: TRBV27; cdr3_length: 15; j_call: TRBJ2-1; cdr3_nt: TGTGCCAGCACCCCGGGTAGCGGGGCTTACAATGAGCAGTTCTTC; cdr3_aa: CASTPGSGAYNEQFF
d_call: -; clone_size: -; v_call: TRBV21-1; cdr3_length: 16; j_call: TRBJ1-5; cdr3_nt: TGTGCCAGCAGCAAAGTGGGAACGGACACCAATCAGCCCCAGCATTTT; cdr3_aa: CASSKVGTDTNQPQHF
d_call: -; clone_size: once; v_call: TRBV18; cdr3_length: 13; j_call: TRBJ2-1; cdr3_nt: TGTGCCAGCTCACCTTCCGGCGTTAATGAGCAGTTCTTC; cdr3_aa: CASSPSGVNEQFF
d_call: TRBD1; clone_size: -; v_call: TRBV13; cdr3_length: 17; j_call: TRBJ2-6; cdr3_nt: TGTGCCAGCAGCAACCGGGACAGGGGACGGTGGGCCAACGTCCTGACTTTC; cdr3_aa: CASSNRDRGRWANVLTF
d_call: -; clone_size: -; v_call: TRBV27; cdr3_length: 14; j_call: TRBJ1-6; cdr3_nt: TGTGCCAGCAGTGAGTCACAGTCGGGTTCACCCCTCCACTTT; cdr3_aa: CASSESQSGSPLHF
d_call: -; clone_size: -; v_call: TRBV5-1; cdr3_length: 16; j_call: TRBJ1-6; cdr3_nt: TGCGCCAGCAGCTTGACCCAACAGGGATATGATTCACCCCTCCACTTT; cdr3_aa: CASSLTQQGYDSPLHF
d_call: TRBD1; clone_size: -; v_call: TRBV5-8; cdr3_length: 15; j_call: TRBJ1-6; cdr3_nt: TGTGCCAGCAGGTTCACGGGACAGGGAGGTTCACCCCTCCACTTT; cdr3_aa: CASRFTGQGGSPLHF
d_call: TRBD1; clone_size: once; v_call: TRBV29-1; cdr3_length: 16; j_call: TRBJ1-2; cdr3_nt: TGCAGCGTTGAAGCTTGGTCGACAGGGGGCGCAAGTGGCTACACCTTC; cdr3_aa: CSVEAWSTGGASGYTF
d_call: -; clone_size: -; v_call: TRBV28; cdr3_length: 14; j_call: TRBJ1-1; cdr3_nt: TGTGCCAGCAGTTTCGGCGGGGGTTGGACTGAAGCTTTCTTT; cdr3_aa: CASSFGGGWTEAFF
d_call: -; clone_size: -; v_call: TRBV5-4; cdr3_length: 14; j_call: TRBJ2-1; cdr3_nt: TGTGCCAGCACCCCGTGGAACCAAGCCTATGAGCAGTTCTTC; cdr3_aa: CASTPWNQAYEQFF
d_call: -; clone_size: -; v_call: TRBV7-6; cdr3_length: 15; j_call: TRBJ2-1; cdr3_nt: TGTGCCAGCAGCTTAGCGGCGGGTGCCTACAATGAGCAGTTCTTC; cdr3_aa: CASSLAAGAYNEQFF
d_call: -; clone_size: -; v_call: TRBV30; cdr3_length: 15; j_call: TRBJ2-1; cdr3_nt: TGTGCCTGGAGTGCCCCCCCAGGCCCCTACAATGAGCAGTTCTTC; cdr3_aa: CAWSAPPGPYNEQFF
d_call: -; clone_size: -; v_call: TRBV19; cdr3_length: 15; j_call: TRBJ2-2; cdr3_nt: TGTGCCAGTAGTCCCCCAAGTTTGGCTGGGGAGGAGCTGTTTTTT; cdr3_aa: CASSPPSLAGEELFF
d_call: TRBD1; clone_size: -; v_call: TRBV9; cdr3_length: 14; j_call: TRBJ2-7; cdr3_nt: TGTGCCAGCAGCGTAGGACAGGGCACCTACGAGCAGTACTTC; cdr3_aa: CASSVGQGTYEQYF
d_call: TRBD1; clone_size: once; v_call: TRBV7-9; cdr3_length: 13; j_call: TRBJ1-2; cdr3_nt: TGTGCCAGTAGACAGGGGGGACTGTATGGCTACACCTTC; cdr3_aa: CASRQGGLYGYTF
d_call: TRBD2; clone_size: medium-sized; v_call: TRBV7-9; cdr3_length: 15; j_call: TRBJ2-2; cdr3_nt: TGTGCCAGCAGCTATAGCGGGAGCGTCACCGGGGAGCTGTTTTTT; cdr3_aa: CASSYSGSVTGELFF
d_call: -; clone_size: -; v_call: TRBV5-6; cdr3_length: 12; j_call: TRBJ1-2; cdr3_nt: TGTGCCAGCAGCTTGAACGGGGCGGGCTGCACCTTC; cdr3_aa: CASSLNGAGCTF
d_call: -; clone_size: -; v_call: TRBV7-2; cdr3_length: 13; j_call: TRBJ2-1; cdr3_nt: TGTGCCAGCAGCTCCTCCATCTACAATGAGCAGTTCTTC; cdr3_aa: CASSSSIYNEQFF
d_call: -; clone_size: few; v_call: TRBV7-8; cdr3_length: 13; j_call: TRBJ2-1; cdr3_nt: TGTGCCAGCAGCTTAAACAGCTACAATGAGCAGTTCTTC; cdr3_aa: CASSLNSYNEQFF
d_call: -; clone_size: -; v_call: TRBV28; cdr3_length: 15; j_call: TRBJ2-1; cdr3_nt: TGTGCCAGCAGTTTGGGGACACTCTCCTACAATGAGCAGTTCTTC; cdr3_aa: CASSLGTLSYNEQFF
d_call: -; clone_size: once; v_call: TRBV7-9; cdr3_length: 11; j_call: TRBJ1-1; cdr3_nt: TGTGCCAGCAGCCTCACAACTGAAGCTTTCTTT; cdr3_aa: CASSLTTEAFF
d_call: -; clone_size: -; v_call: TRBV27; cdr3_length: 16; j_call: TRBJ2-3; cdr3_nt: TGTGCCAGCGGAACACTAGCTCACGAGGGAACAGATACGCAGTATTTT; cdr3_aa: CASGTLAHEGTDTQYF
d_call: -; clone_size: -; v_call: TRBV6-5; cdr3_length: 11; j_call: TRBJ2-1; cdr3_nt: TGTGCCAGCTATCAGGGAAATGAGCAGTTCTTC; cdr3_aa: CASYQGNEQFF
d_call: -; clone_size: -; v_call: TRBV7-9; cdr3_length: 12; j_call: TRBJ2-3; cdr3_nt: TGTGCCAGCAGCTTTAACTGGAATACGCAGTATTTT; cdr3_aa: CASSFNWNTQYF
d_call: -; clone_size: -; v_call: TRBV9; cdr3_length: 17; j_call: TRBJ2-1; cdr3_nt: TGTGCCAGCAGCCTCCCGCTGGGGGGAGGATCCTACAATGAGCAGTTCTTC; cdr3_aa: CASSLPLGGGSYNEQFF
d_call: -; clone_size: -; v_call: TRBV18; cdr3_length: 13; j_call: TRBJ2-7; cdr3_nt: TGTGCCAGCTCGCCCGACTCGGGAAGGGAGCAGTACTTC; cdr3_aa: CASSPDSGREQYF
d_call: TRBD1; clone_size: -; v_call: TRBV25-1; cdr3_length: 14; j_call: TRBJ2-1; cdr3_nt: TGTGCCAGCAGTGGAGGGGGCCCTTACAATGAGCAGTTCTTC; cdr3_aa: CASSGGGPYNEQFF
d_call: TRBD2; clone_size: -; v_call: TRBV7-8; cdr3_length: 14; j_call: TRBJ2-1; cdr3_nt: TGTGCCAGCAGCTTATGGGGGGGTTACAATGAGCAGTTCTTC; cdr3_aa: CASSLWGGYNEQFF
d_call: -; clone_size: once; v_call: TRBV19; cdr3_length: 13; j_call: TRBJ2-1; cdr3_nt: TGTGCCAGTAGTATGACCAAATACAATGAGCAGTTCTTC; cdr3_aa: CASSMTKYNEQFF
d_call: TRBD2; clone_size: -; v_call: TRBV9; cdr3_length: 18; j_call: TRBJ2-1; cdr3_nt: TGTGCCAGCAGCGGGGGGACTAGCGGGAGGGTTCCCTACAATGAGCAGTTCTTC; cdr3_aa: CASSGGTSGRVPYNEQFF
d_call: -; clone_size: -; v_call: TRBV9; cdr3_length: 13; j_call: TRBJ1-2; cdr3_nt: TGTGCCAGCAGCGTATTCGCTAACTATGGCTACACCTTC; cdr3_aa: CASSVFANYGYTF